The following is a T cell receptor (beta chain) sequence with its context. The data derive from a study of blood T cell repertoires in COVID-19. Study details: The samples span acute and convalescent COVID-19 from the United States, Italy and Spain. PBMCs, B-cell-depleted T cells, or T cells provided the cDNA or gDNA that made up the material.

Those enrolled in Seattle joined during active infection and were followed longitudinally afterward. Per the authors' pipeline: Estimation of nucleated cell counts relied on the amplification of reference gene primers. Assay: immunoSEQ multiplex PCR; the TCRdb copy retains only in-frame clones and omits some. V and J calls and clone size come straight from that table; D and trimming were deduced from the DNA. The table shows 200,000 to 250,000 clones, with 82% occurring only once. The receptor comes from a woman in her 70s with COVID-19, enrolled during active disease. Sequencing was carried out using peripheral blood.

The CDR3: CASSLDSSGNTIYF. The CDR3 DNA reads TGTGCCAGCAGCTTAGACAGTTCTGGAAACACCATATATTTT. This sequence joins TRBV7-9 and TRBJ1-3; D not certain. Germline V CDR1 and CDR2: SEHNR, FQNEAQ (reference sequence). The CDR3 covers 14 residues. V lost 1 base, J lost 1 base, and 5 bases lay in between.